This entry lists 30 T cell receptor beta chains sequenced from one sample in a study of T cells in Graves' hyperthyroidism and ophthalmopathy. TCR beta CDR3 regions were amplified from RNA transcripts. The TCR CDR3 was amplified in a first-round RT-PCR using the HTBI primer set. TCRdb called the multiplex PCR reads again in MiXCR, with one record for every CDR3 protein. The sample includes under 650,000 distinct CDR3 sequences, about 16% seen only once; the top ten take around 4%. Sample: blood. The source is a young woman with Graves' hyperthyroidism.

This clonotype was recorded many times. The chain has TRBV28 and TRBJ1-5; D possibly corresponds to TRBD1 (5 bases). The CDR3 consists of 13 residues. Deletions cut 6 bases from V and 9 bases from J, with 15 bases between. From germline, CDR1 is MDHEN and CDR2 SYDVKM. The CDR3 region is CASSYTGGRPQHF. The CDR3 DNA reads TGTGCCAGCAGCTATACGGGGGGGAGGCCCCAGCATTTT.

This clonotype turned up a few times. V is TRBV6-1 and J is TRBJ2-7, with 9 bases identical to TRBD2. There are 14 residues in the CDR3. The V gene's germline CDR1 is MNHNS and CDR2 SASEGT. J gave up 2 bases and V 5 bases, and 4 bases lay outside the gene matches. The CDR3 loop is CASSYGLAPYEQYF. DNA of the CDR3: TGTGCCAGCAGTTATGGACTAGCGCCCTACGAGCAGTACTTC.

This clonotype was seen at least ten times. The chain uses TRBV14 and TRBJ2-1; D not resolved. V dropped 5 bases and J dropped 7 bases, with 21 bases sitting between them. CDR3 length: 16 amino acids. CDR1 and CDR2 from the germline V gene are SGHDN and FVKESK. Written as DNA, the CDR3 is TGTGCCAGCAGCTCCCGACTCCCCGAAACAACAAATGAGCAGTTCTTC. Protein product: CASSSRLPETTNEQFF.

V and J are TRBV4-3 and TRBJ2-5; perhaps D is TRBD1 or TRBD2 (6 bases each). Germline V gene sequence: CDR1 LGHNA, CDR2 YSLEER. The CDR3 covers 15 residues. Trimming shortened V by 4 bases and J by 5 bases, and 17 bases separated the two germline ends. The CDR3 sequence: CASSPGWGAGETQYF. In DNA, the CDR3 is TGCGCCAGCAGCCCCGGGTGGGGGGCGGGGGAGACCCAGTACTTC.

V usage is TRBV5-1 and J usage is TRBJ2-3; the D gene is possibly TRBD2 (5 bases). V lost 2 bases to trimming and J lost 1 base, with 14 bases between them. This CDR3 contains 16 residues. Looked up from germline, CDR1 is SGHRS and CDR2 is YFSETQ. The CDR3 bases are TGCGCCAGCAGCTTCGGTACGGGCGGGCGCACAGATACGCAGTATTTT. Encoded protein: CASSFGTGGRTDTQYF.

This clonotype appeared a few times. The chain employs TRBV9 and TRBJ2-1; possibly TRBD2 for D (6 bases). CDR3 length: 13 amino acids. Per germline, CDR1 SGDLS and CDR2 YYNGEE. Trimming took 0 bases from V and 9 from J, leaving 10 bases between them. Written as DNA, the CDR3 is TGTGCCAGCAGCGTAGGCACGGGAGCTGAGCAGTTCTTC. It encodes CASSVGTGAEQFF.

This clonotype was observed a single time. The chain is built from TRBV7-2 and TRBJ2-7; 9 bases map to TRBD1. V gave up 4 bases and J gave up 6 bases; unmatched junction bases: 7. Germline loops: CDR1 SGHTA, CDR2 FQGNSA. The CDR3 is 14 residues long. The CDR3 DNA is TGTGCCAGCAGCTCAGGGGGGACAGGGATCGAGCAGTACTTC. This translates into CASSSGGTGIEQYF.

This clonotype has a count of ten or more. The rearrangement joins TRBV11-3 to TRBJ2-1; TRBD2 matches at 14 bases. Looked up from germline, CDR1 is SGHNT and CDR2 is YENEEA. The trim removed 4 bases at V and 9 bases at J, leaving 5 bases unmatched. The CDR3 length is 15 residues. For the CDR3, the DNA is TGTGCCAGCAGCTCGACTAGCGGGAGGGGAGGTGAGCAGTTCTTC. Amino acids: CASSSTSGRGGEQFF.

Details on this clonotype: A much larger clone lies one base from this, so it may be a read error. The V call is TRBV28, the J call TRBJ1-2; D is perhaps TRBD1 (5 bases). The CDR3 totals 16 residues. From germline, CDR1 is MDHEN and CDR2 SYDVKM. As DNA, the CDR3 is TGTGCCAGCAGTTTAGGAGGGGTAACTTGGGGAAGCGGCTGCACCTTC. It encodes CASSLGGVTWGSGCTF.

The table lists this clonotype with many counts. The gene calls are TRBV10-3 and TRBJ2-5; no definite D call. The germline V gene encodes CDR1 ENHRY and CDR2 SYGVKD. The CDR3 has 12 residues. Trimming took off 6 bases at V and 6 bases at J, with 11 bases between the two ends. This chain's CDR3 is CAISAPSKTQYF. The CDR3 nucleotides read TGTGCCATCAGCGCCCCTTCTAAGACCCAGTACTTC.

This clonotype was seen repeatedly, ten times or more. The chain links TRBV18 to TRBJ2-7, with unresolved D. V was pared by 8 bases and J by 3 bases, with 8 bases between. In germline, CDR1 is KGHSH, CDR2 LQKENI. The CDR3 covers 11 residues. This CDR3 reads CASSPDYEQYF. The DNA of the CDR3 is TGTGCCAGCAGCCCCGACTACGAGCAGTACTTC.

Points on this clonotype: One base away lies a much larger clone, so this may be a sequencing read error. The V call is TRBV11-2, the J call TRBJ2-7, with a possible D match to TRBD1 (6 bases). V was trimmed by 4 bases and J by 9 bases, leaving 16 bases between them. Germline values: CDR1 SGHAT, CDR2 FQNNGV. The CDR3 extends over 13 amino acids. The chain's CDR3 is CASSWDGVGGQYF. In nucleotides, the CDR3 is TGTGCCAGCAGCTGGGACGGCGTAGGGGGGCAGTACTTC.

This clonotype has only a few counts. The junction does not match germline at one end; this may be a read error. The chain uses TRBV3-1 and TRBJ2-4; 9 bases line up with TRBD2. Germline-derived CDR1 and CDR2 are LGHDT and YNNKEL (reference sequence). The CDR3 consists of 18 residues. The CDR3 nucleotides are TGTGCCAGCAGCCAAGGGAGTAGCGGGAGTTCGGCCAAAAACCTTCAGTACTTC. Translation: CASSQGSSGSSAKNLQYF.

This clonotype appeared many times. This sequence joins TRBV6-1 and TRBJ1-2; tentatively, D is TRBD1 (5 bases). Looked up from germline, CDR1 is MNHNS and CDR2 is SASEGT. Trimming left V 10 bases short and J 5 bases short, with 32 bases between. CDR3 length: 18 residues. The CDR3 nucleotides are TGTGCCACCCCGGGCGCCGGGGACGGTCCATCTACGGCATATGGCTACACCTTC. Encoded protein: CATPGAGDGPSTAYGYTF.

This clonotype was counted between two and nine times. The chain has TRBV7-8 and TRBJ2-7, with TRBD1 identical over 9 bases. Germline loops: CDR1 SGHVS, CDR2 FQNEAQ. The CDR3 contains 15 residues. With V trimmed by 6 bases and J by 2 bases, 8 bases remained unmatched. CDR3 amino acids: CASRVGTGSTYEQYF. CDR3 nucleotides: TGTGCCAGCAGAGTTGGGACAGGGTCTACCTACGAGCAGTACTTC.

The V and J genes are TRBV6-1 and TRBJ2-7, with 8 bases fitting TRBD2. The V gene end was trimmed by 3 bases and the J gene end by 3 bases; junction bases not matched to a gene: 4. This CDR3 has 14 amino acids. Germline V lookup: CDR1 MNHNS, CDR2 SASEGT. The CDR3 here is CASSDPGLVYEQYF. The CDR3 DNA reads TGTGCCAGCAGTGACCCGGGACTAGTCTACGAGCAGTACTTC.

The chain is built from TRBV5-1 and TRBJ1-4; a weak D match, TRBD1 (5 bases). With 4 bases removed from V and 0 bases from J, the gap between germline ends came to 13 bases. CDR1 is SGHRS and CDR2 is YFSETQ in the germline V gene. The CDR3 spans 16 residues. The CDR3 protein is CASSVRRVATNEKLFF. The CDR3 region has the DNA TGCGCCAGCAGCGTACGCAGGGTTGCAACTAATGAAAAACTGTTTTTT.

In DNA, the CDR3 is TGCAGTTCACAAGATACGACAGGGACTGGCCAAAGTTATGGCTACACCTTC. Protein product: CSSQDTTGTGQSYGYTF. The J gene is TRBJ1-2, the V gene TRBV20-1; 7 nucleotides line up with TRBD1. V gave up 8 bases and J gave up 5 bases; unmatched junction bases: 23. The CDR3 is made up of 17 amino acids. Germline V gene data show CDR1 as DFQATT and CDR2 as SNEGSKA (reference sequence).

The chain is built from TRBV20-1 and TRBJ2-5, with D tentatively TRBD1 (6 bases). Trimming left V 5 bases short and J 9 bases short, with 22 bases between. There are 14 residues in the CDR3. Germline V gene data show CDR1 as DFQATT and CDR2 as SNEGSKA (reference sequence). The CDR3 reads CSAVTGTSLWPQYF. CDR3 nucleotides: TGCAGTGCTGTCACCGGGACATCCCTTTGGCCCCAGTACTTC.

This sequence joins TRBV20-1 and TRBJ2-5; TRBD1 or TRBD2 may be the D gene (6 bases each). The ends were cut back, 6 bases at V and 5 bases at J, with 25 bases in the middle. The CDR3 has 16 residues. Per germline, CDR1 DFQATT and CDR2 SNEGSKA (reference sequence). The CDR3 sequence is CSAISVGGGIGETQYF. For the CDR3, the DNA is TGCAGTGCAATCTCCGTCGGGGGCGGGATTGGGGAGACCCAGTACTTC.

At least ten counts were recorded for this clonotype. For the CDR3, the DNA is TGCAGTGCTAGAGCTTCGGGACTGGGCAGGGGGACCCCTGAAGCTTTCTTT. This translates into CSARASGLGRGTPEAFF. The rearrangement uses TRBV20-1 and TRBJ1-1, with 7 bases fitting TRBD1. CDR1 and CDR2 (germline): DFQATT, SNEGSKA (reference sequence). The CDR3 is 17 amino acids. V shed 1 base, J shed 6 bases, and the junction held 17 bases outside the gene matches.

The chain recombines TRBV19 with TRBJ2-7; D ambiguous. The CDR3 is 14 amino acids. The germline V gene has CDR1 LNHDA and CDR2 SQIVND (reference sequence). Trimming pared 1 base from V and 4 bases from J, leaving 11 bases between. The CDR3 DNA reads TGTGCCAGTAGTATAGGTGGCGGCTTTTACGAGCAGTACTTC. As protein: CASSIGGGFYEQYF.

This clonotype was observed at least ten times. This rearrangement joins TRBV30 to TRBJ2-7; 7 bases fit TRBD1. V shed 7 bases and J 3 bases; nucleotides not matched to a gene: 6. This CDR3 is built from 12 residues. Germline lookup yields CDR1 GTSNPN and CDR2 SVGIG (reference sequence). The CDR3 sequence is CAFEGAHYEQYF. The CDR3 DNA follows: TGTGCCTTTGAGGGGGCGCACTACGAGCAGTACTTC.

This clonotype was detected many times. The rearrangement uses TRBV5-4 and TRBJ2-7; the match to TRBD1 covers 7 bases. The V segment lost 4 bases and the J segment 2 bases; nucleotides outside the gene matches: 6. The CDR3 extends over 14 amino acids. Germline lookup yields CDR1 SGHNT and CDR2 YYREEE (reference sequence). The CDR3 region is CASSARDSPYEQYF. The DNA of the CDR3 is TGTGCCAGCAGCGCCCGGGACAGCCCCTACGAGCAGTACTTC.

The table lists this clonotype with many counts. V is TRBV7-8 and J is TRBJ2-5; the match to TRBD1 covers 10 bases. The CDR3 totals 16 residues. Germline lookup yields CDR1 SGHVS and CDR2 FQNEAQ. The ends lost 1 base at V and 5 bases at J; junction bases unmatched: 7. The CDR3 loop is CASSLEETGGWETQYF. The CDR3 DNA reads as TGTGCCAGCAGCTTAGAGGAGACAGGGGGCTGGGAGACCCAGTACTTC.

This clonotype was recorded at least ten times. V gene TRBV20-1 combines with J gene TRBJ2-1; tentative D call: TRBD1 (5 bases). Deletions cut 3 bases from V and 8 bases from J, with 20 bases between. Germline CDR1 reads DFQATT; CDR2 reads SNEGSKA (reference sequence). The CDR3 is made up of 15 amino acids. In DNA, the CDR3 is TGCAGTGCTAGCCCCATGCAGGGATGGATCGATGAGCAGTTCTTC. Translated, it gives CSASPMQGWIDEQFF.

This clonotype has at least ten counts. The V gene is TRBV29-1, the J gene TRBJ2-7; TRBD1 might be the D (5 bases). Germline lookup yields CDR1 SQVTM and CDR2 ANQGSEA. Trimming removed 4 bases from V and 3 bases from J, with 13 bases in between. CDR3 length equals 13 residues. CDR3 region: CSVAIGHNYEQYF. The CDR3 DNA follows: TGCAGCGTTGCGATCGGACACAACTACGAGCAGTACTTC.

The V call is TRBV3-1, the J call TRBJ2-2, with 7 positions matching TRBD2. After removal of 0 bases from V and 2 bases from J, the junction contained 9 bases not matched to a gene. This CDR3 has 18 amino acids. Germline V gene sequence: CDR1 LGHDT, CDR2 YNNKEL (reference sequence). CDR3 bases: TGTGCCAGCAGCCAAGATCCTAGCGGAAGAATTAACACCGGGGAGCTGTTTTTT. Residues: CASSQDPSGRINTGELFF. Together with reference TRBV3-1 and TRBJ2-2, the CDR3 gives the full variable domain: DTAVSQTPKYLVTQMGNDKSIKCEQNLGHDTMYWYKQDSKKFLKIMFSYNNKELIINETVPNRFSPKSPDKAHLNLHINSLELGDSAVYFCASSQDPSGRINTGELFFGEGSRLTVL.

V is TRBV7-9 and J is TRBJ2-2; 10 bases map to TRBD1. The J segment lost 2 bases and the V segment lost 5 bases, leaving 11 bases of the junction unmatched. The CDR3 has 18 amino acids. Germline V gene lookup returns CDR1 SEHNR and CDR2 FQNEAQ (reference sequence). Here the CDR3 DNA reads TGTGCCAGCAGCCCCCAGGGGTGGACAGGGGGAAACACCGGGGAGCTGTTTTTT. This gives the protein CASSPQGWTGGNTGELFF.

Ten or more counts support this clonotype. The CDR3 protein is CASRTGRKPQHF. CDR3 bases: TGTGCCAGCAGGACAGGGAGAAAGCCCCAGCATTTT. The gene calls are TRBV6-1 and TRBJ1-5; 7 nucleotides match TRBD1. V dropped 6 bases and J dropped 8; count of bases not matched to a gene: 4. Germline CDR1 MNHNS, CDR2 SASEGT. The CDR3 sequence is 12 residues long.